This entry is about one TCR beta chain. The authors' processing: Cell counts per sample came from amplifying reference gene primers. The method was immunoSEQ multiplex PCR; TCRdb's version includes in-frame clones alone and lacks a portion of them. The V and J calls and the clone size are those of that table, but D and trimming were determined from the DNA. This table has some 93,000 clones, roughly 83% appearing once. Losses at the gene ends were 1 base for V and 2 bases for J; bases not matched to a gene: 9. The CDR3 consists of 17 residues. Germline CDR1 LGHNA, CDR2 YNFKEQ. The data derive from a study of blood T cell repertoires in COVID-19. The overall study: Some COVID-19 samples were acute and others convalescent; all came from the United States, Italy and Spain. PBMCs, B-cell-depleted T cells, or T cells provided the cDNA or gDNA that made up the material.

The chain has TRBV4-2 and TRBJ2-3, with TRBD2 identical over 7 bases. The source material was peripheral blood. The clonotype was recovered from a human donor in a cohort sampled during active COVID-19. In nucleotides, the CDR3 is TGTGCCAGCAGCCAAGTCCCGCCGGGACTAACCACAGATACGCAGTATTTT. It codes for CASSQVPPGLTTDTQYF.